This T cell receptor (beta chain) appears in the sequencing data of a study of cytomegalovirus exposure and HLA in healthy donors (dated by TCRdb to 2016 to 2017). Turning to the overall study: An earlier analysis of several hundred of the donors reported 250 to 300 Gb of sequence data and some 120 million unique TCR beta sequences from 150 million to 200 million T cells. Several DR-DQ haplotypes were handled as single units for association and clustering because linkage in the cohort was strong. Using immunosequencing, the study profiled T cell repertoires from 550 to 750 subjects and related those repertoires to cytomegalovirus serostatus. Of the 350 to 450 genotyped donors, approximately 83% fell in the genetic ancestry cluster associated with self-reported Caucasian donors. Every discovery cohort repertoire had been produced on one sequencing platform. A separate validation cohort of about 110 different subjects was used in addition to the 666-subject first cohort. Among about 410 genotyped donors of the cohort, an average of approximately 200,000 unique TCR beta nucleotide sequences was sequenced per donor, of which about 18% were non-productive. Class I and class II HLA loci were covered by the typing at four-digit resolution. Typing coverage differed by locus: A, B, C, DRB1 and DQB1 were typed in roughly 620-630 donors, DQA1 in about 500, DPA1 in some 600, and DPB1 in 400 to 480. Rather than using new phenotypic data, the later analysis identified candidate immune exposures from TCR beta sequences and from how often those sequences occurred across donors. A later genetic analysis took genome-wide SNP genotypes for about 55% of the 666 donors and used that subset as a discovery cohort. An early release covering 550 to 700 HLA-typed donors comprised around 300 gigabases of sequencing data and roughly 85 million unique TCR sequences. A later analysis re-examined previously published TCR beta repertoires from about 670 donors and added high-resolution HLA genotyping to investigate patterns of TCR occurrence. The study aimed to test whether cataloging public T cell receptors could reveal signatures of past pathogen exposure. Donor age, sex, ethnicity and CMV serostatus were compiled alongside the repertoire data. To predict cytomegalovirus infection status, the study brought together high-throughput TCR immunosequencing, statistical association of individual TCRs with disease status, and machine learning. An earlier analysis of 587 of the donors applied high-throughput TCR beta sequencing to assess whether each TCR beta V gene segment acted as functional or pseudogenic. Points the paper makes about the study in general: Assigning TCR associations to individual alleles was difficult when HLA alleles, especially DR and DQ, strongly co-occurred. Compared with the approximately 670-donor mean, donors in an Asian-associated ancestry cluster had fewer N-insertions in productive TCRs, according to a later genetic analysis. Correlated functional status among segregating V segments might reflect linkage disequilibrium, but an unknown experimental factor could not be ruled out. In a later analysis, several top co-occurrence clusters were reported to appear linked to parvovirus B19, influenza, CMV and Epstein-Barr virus. At a false discovery rate of 0.05, a later analysis linked roughly 17,000 TCR beta sequences to specific HLA alleles. Compared with equally common non-associated chains, HLA-associated TCR beta chains in a later analysis were more clonally expanded and had lower generation probabilities. An earlier analysis of several hundred of the donors showed that most TCR beta V segments appeared in productive rearrangements either about 90% or about 30% of the time, which broadly matched IMGT annotations. The study gave a list of under 200 TCR beta chains associated with cytomegalovirus. The cohort was sequenced for TCR beta chains only, and without alpha or paired-chain data the features that could be detected were limited. Most TCR sequences were observed very rarely across donors, whereas some public TCRs were present in many individuals. A further reported finding was that TCR beta sequences accurately predicted the HLA-A and HLA-B alleles for most subjects in the first cohort. Most CMV-associated TCR beta chains appeared to be HLA-restricted in a later analysis, and the HLA associations seemed to be driven largely by CMV exposure. For the cohort, immune exposure information was limited to CMV serostatus. Because counts were too low, seventeen rarely observed V segments, including chromosome 9 orphons, were left out of the earlier analysis of 587 of the donors. Sequencing depth was assumed to be roughly uniform across donors in the presence/absence analyses, though that assumption may not hold. A few of the identified cytomegalovirus-associated TCR beta chains were confirmed in vitro to be specific for cytomegalovirus antigens. A later analysis found that TCR association rates varied across HLA loci, with DRB1 alleles showing the most associated TCRs and HLA-C alleles the fewest. Because HLA typing was missing for some donors at each locus, association tests included only the typed subset. In a later genetic analysis, a missense DCLRE1C variant was associated with V-gene and J-gene trimming of TCR beta chains, and the association was replicated in an independent cohort. Because the 87-base-pair reads could not distinguish some IMGT-functional V segments, including TRBV6-2 and TRBV6-3, those segments were excluded. A cluster of highly shared sequence variants was judged likely to be a technical artifact of the sequencing pipeline. The authors suggested that the approach could potentially be generalized to other disease states and immunological phenotypes. In both the original and validation cohorts, the classifier was reported to diagnose cytomegalovirus status with high specificity and sensitivity.

Libraries were made using the immunoSEQ multiplex PCR assay. For the multiplex PCR, a mixture combining 60 forward primers for TCR Vbeta segments and 13 reverse primers for TCR Jbeta segments was used. The CDR3 region of rearranged TCR beta genes was amplified from genomic DNA with a multiplex PCR assay. On the Illumina HiSeq System, the amplified TCR beta libraries were sequenced as 87-base-pair reads. The original methods were these. A later analysis tallied roughly 76 million unique TCR beta chains across the 666 repertoires, and around 9.9 million of those chains were shared by two or more donors. Raw reads were error-corrected and collapsed into unique sequences by a nearest-neighbor algorithm in which closely related sequences were merged to remove PCR and sequencing errors. Alignment of CDR3 sequences to IMGT reference sequences was used to assign V, D and J gene segments. For a sequence to be retained, a match of at least six nucleotides was required to both a V gene segment and a J gene segment. Rearrangements were classified as productive when the CDR3 lacked stop codons and remained in frame with V and J, and all other rearrangements were classified as non-productive. CDR3 was defined by IMGT convention, running from the second conserved V-encoded cysteine to the conserved J-encoded phenylalanine. The earlier analysis of 550 to 650 of the donors excluded any sequence lacking an unambiguous match to a single V gene segment. An earlier analysis of fewer than 650 of the donors classified V segments as functional when productive rearrangements were above 56.7% and as segregating when the standard deviation between donors was above 5%. A statistical classification framework was built for diagnosing cytomegalovirus status from the catalog of TCR beta chain sequences. V and J gene assignment, in a later analysis, came from comparing TCR nucleotide sequences with IMGT/GENE-DB human TR gene sequences. Using the TCRdist pipeline, a later analysis assigned CDR3 sequences along with most-parsimonious VDJ recombination scenarios. In a later analysis, every TCR beta chain was defined by the combination of its CDR3 amino acid sequence and its V-gene family, and reads without a unique V-gene family were dropped. As a way to deal with suspected cross-contamination and a sequencing artifact, a later analysis dropped more than 500 nucleotide sequences that were highly shared and had low generation probability. For each public chain, a later analysis derived a clonal expansion index from normalized ranks of inferred template counts within each repertoire. A later analysis computed generation probabilities with a VDJ recombination model fitted to out-of-frame rearrangements, and checked the results against IGoR. A later analysis scored TCR-TCR, TCR-HLA and TCR-CMV co-occurrence with hypergeometric tests, applying a repertoire-size bias correction to TCR pairs. False discovery rates were estimated in a later analysis by permuting HLA or CMV assignments 20 times. A later analysis grouped co-occurring TCRs with DBSCAN, adding TCRdist sequence similarity when clustering within HLA-allele-positive subsets. Co-occurrence clustering excluded repertoires with fewer than 30,000 or more than 120,000 public chains, plus five with anomalous nucleotide sharing. The table comes from immuneACCESS by way of TCRdb, which keeps in-frame sequences with V and J called. Part of the clones is missing from these tables; in studies checked, under half for an unresolved V gene and the rest for unknown reasons. The V and J calls and the clone size are those of that table, but D and trimming were determined from the DNA. Recorded for this sample are approximately 130,000 clones; 75% to 90% of them occurred a single time. The leading ten clones occupy about 8.6% of the sample.

Details on this clone: What antigen it recognizes has not been identified. The record has no base qualities; no much larger clone is one base away.

In total, over 600 healthy bone marrow donors made up the cohort. Cohort members were all nominally healthy when sampled, although unrecorded immune exposures were likely present. The donor was CMV seropositive and was included in the group of 250 to 300 seropositive cohort members. Each donor provided a peripheral blood sample, and peripheral blood mononuclear cells were used for TCR beta sequencing. The Qiagen DNeasy Blood Extraction Kit was used to extract genomic DNA from the blood cell samples. The germline V gene encodes CDR1 ENHRY and CDR2 SYGVKD. The CDR3 goes from the cysteine to the phenylalanine over 12 residues. Just the 36-base CDR3 DNA is kept, in frame starting at base 1. V has 11 bases trimmed and J has 9 bases trimmed; junction bases matching no gene number 3.

The TCR originated in a woman between 45 and 60 years old in good health and CMV-seropositive. The sequenced sample consisted of PBMCs. Here the chain combines TRBV10-3 and TRBJ2-1, with 14 bases aligning to TRBD2. The CDR3 is CAVGLAGGEQFF. In nucleotide form, the sequence is TGTGCCGTCGGACTAGCGGGGGGTGAGCAGTTCTTC.